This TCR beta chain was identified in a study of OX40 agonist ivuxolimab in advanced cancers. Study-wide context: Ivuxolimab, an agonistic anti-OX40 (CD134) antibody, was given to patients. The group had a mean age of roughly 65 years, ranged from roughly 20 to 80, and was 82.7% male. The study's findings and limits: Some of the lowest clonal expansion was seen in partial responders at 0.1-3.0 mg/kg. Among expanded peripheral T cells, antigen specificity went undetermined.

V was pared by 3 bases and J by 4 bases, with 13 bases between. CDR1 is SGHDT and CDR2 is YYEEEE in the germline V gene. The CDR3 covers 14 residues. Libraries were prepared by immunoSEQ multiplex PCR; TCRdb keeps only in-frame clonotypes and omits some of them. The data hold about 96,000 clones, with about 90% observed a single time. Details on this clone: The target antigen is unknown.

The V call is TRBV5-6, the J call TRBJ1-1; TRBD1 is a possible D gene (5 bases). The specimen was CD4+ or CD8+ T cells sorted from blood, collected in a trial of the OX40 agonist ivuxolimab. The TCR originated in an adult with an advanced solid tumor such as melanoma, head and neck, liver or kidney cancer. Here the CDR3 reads CASSSGLPVTEAFF. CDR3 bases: TGTGCCAGCAGCTCGGGACTCCCGGTCACTGAAGCTTTCTTT.